This T cell receptor beta chain was sequenced in a study of T cells in Graves' hyperthyroidism and ophthalmopathy. TCR beta CDR3 sequences were amplified from RNA transcripts. In the first-round RT-PCR of the TCR CDR3, the HTBI primer set was used. TCRdb processed the multiplex PCR reads anew with MiXCR; each CDR3 protein has one entry. The table has approximately 640,000 distinct CDR3 sequences, around 15% seen once. Germline CDR1 reads DFQATT; CDR2 reads SNEGSKA (reference sequence). The V end was cut by 6 bases, the J end by 7 bases, with 13 bases between. This CDR3 spans 12 amino acids. The sequence derives from a man in his forties or fifties with Graves' hyperthyroidism. The sample was blood. The rearrangement uses TRBV20-1 and TRBJ1-5; a weak D match, TRBD1 (6 bases). The CDR3 DNA reads as TGCAGTGCCCGGCGGGGGGCCCAGCCCCAGCATTTT. Translation: CSARRGAQPQHF.